This T cell receptor beta chain appears in the sequencing data of a study of graft-versus-host responses after intestinal transplantation. Study conclusions and caveats: GvH clones were identified in recipient marrow, with some first appearing in ileum or blood.

The assay was immunoSEQ multiplex PCR, and TCRdb's table has in-frame clones only and misses some. Of 9,000 to 10,000 clones detected, about 93% appear once; the ten largest clones hold roughly 2%. Germline V gene data show CDR1 as MNHNY and CDR2 as SVGAGI (reference sequence). V was pared by 5 bases and J by 4 bases, with 5 bases of the junction left unmatched. This CDR3 has 14 residues. This clone was picked up one time. The antigen remains undetermined. V usage is TRBV6-6 and J usage is TRBJ1-2, with 9 bases fitting TRBD1. The sample in question was PBMCs, obtained 8 days after intestinal transplant. The TCR originated in a human patient who received an intestinal transplant, so some T cells may come from the graft donor. Here the CDR3 DNA reads TGTGCCAGCAGTATATACAGGGGGCTCTATGGCTACACCTTC. Amino acids: CASSIYRGLYGYTF.